The text below deals with one T cell receptor (beta chain). This clone was picked up a small number of times. The antigen this receptor binds is unknown. No much larger clonotype is one base removed from it; base qualities were not supplied. The library was produced with the immunoSEQ multiplex PCR assay. TCRdb provides this immuneACCESS table in a form limited to in-frame rearrangements. Some clones are lacking; in checked studies, under half of them reflect an unresolved V gene, and why the rest are absent is not known. The sample table records tens of thousands of clones; about 88% of these occur just once. The ten largest make up 7.8% of the sample. These data belong to a study of radiotherapy plus CTLA-4 blockade in lung cancer (dated by TCRdb to 2016 to 2018). Study-level background: Objective responses occurred in around 20% of enrolled patients, and about 33% achieved disease control. General findings and caveats noted by the study authors: Increased serum interferon-beta after radiation, together with early dynamic changes in blood T cell clones, were reported to be the strongest predictors of response. TCR clones derived from tumors expanded in peripheral blood after treatment with radiotherapy and ipilimumab.

The study tested focal radiation therapy combined with CTLA-4 blockade (ipilimumab) in patients with chemo-refractory metastatic non-small-cell lung cancer. Specimen: peripheral blood, collected from a patient treated with radiotherapy plus ipilimumab. This sequence originates from a human donor with non-small cell lung cancer whose response to radiotherapy plus ipilimumab could not be evaluated.

The nucleotide sequence reads as follows: TGTGCCAGTACCGACAGGGGAAACACTGAAGCTTTCTTT. It codes for CASTDRGNTEAFF. The sequence joins TRBV19 to TRBJ1-1; 8 of the junction bases match TRBD1. The CDR3 holds 13 amino acids from the cysteine to the phenylalanine. Only the CDR3 part of the read is kept: 39 bases, read in frame from the first base. CDR1 and CDR2, looked up from the germline V gene (reference sequence), are LNHDA and SQIVND. Here V drops 7 bases and J drops 2 bases, and the junction holds 3 bases not matched to any gene.